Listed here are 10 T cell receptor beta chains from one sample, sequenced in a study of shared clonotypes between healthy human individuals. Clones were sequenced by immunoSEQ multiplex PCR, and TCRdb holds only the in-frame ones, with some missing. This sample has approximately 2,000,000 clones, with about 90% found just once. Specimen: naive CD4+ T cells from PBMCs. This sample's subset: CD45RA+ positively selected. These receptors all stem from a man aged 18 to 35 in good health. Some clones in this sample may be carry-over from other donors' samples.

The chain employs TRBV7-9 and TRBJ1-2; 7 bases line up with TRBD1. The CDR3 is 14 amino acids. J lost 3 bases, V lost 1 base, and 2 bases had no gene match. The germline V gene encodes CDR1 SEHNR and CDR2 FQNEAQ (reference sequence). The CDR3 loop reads CASSLEGGDYGYTF. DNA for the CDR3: TGTGCCAGCAGCTTAGAAGGGGGCGACTATGGCTACACCTTC.

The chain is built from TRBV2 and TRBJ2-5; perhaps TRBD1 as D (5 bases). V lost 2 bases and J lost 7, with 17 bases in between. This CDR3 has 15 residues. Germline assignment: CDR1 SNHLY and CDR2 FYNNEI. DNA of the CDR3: TGTGCCAGCAGTGAAAGGCAGGGCCGTGTGCGGACCCAGTACTTC. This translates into CASSERQGRVRTQYF.

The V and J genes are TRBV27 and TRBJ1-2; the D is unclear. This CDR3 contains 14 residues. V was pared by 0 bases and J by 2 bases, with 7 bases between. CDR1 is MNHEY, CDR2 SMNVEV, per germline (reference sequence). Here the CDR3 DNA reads TGTGCCAGCAGTTTATCTCGGAAAAACTATGGCTACACCTTC. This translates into CASSLSRKNYGYTF.

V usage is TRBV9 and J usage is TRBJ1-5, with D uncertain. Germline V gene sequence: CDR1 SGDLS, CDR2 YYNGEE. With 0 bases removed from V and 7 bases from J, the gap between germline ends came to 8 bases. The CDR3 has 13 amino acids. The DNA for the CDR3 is TGTGCCAGCAGCGTAGGGTTGGAACAGCCCCAGCATTTT. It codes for CASSVGLEQPQHF.

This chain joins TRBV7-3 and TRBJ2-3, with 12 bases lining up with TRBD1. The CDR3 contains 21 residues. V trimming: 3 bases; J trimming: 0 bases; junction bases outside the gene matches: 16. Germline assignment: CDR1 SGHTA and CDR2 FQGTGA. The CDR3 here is CASSFGILGQGASWSTDTQYF. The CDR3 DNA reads TGTGCCAGCAGCTTCGGTATCTTGGGACAGGGGGCATCTTGGAGCACAGATACGCAGTATTTT.

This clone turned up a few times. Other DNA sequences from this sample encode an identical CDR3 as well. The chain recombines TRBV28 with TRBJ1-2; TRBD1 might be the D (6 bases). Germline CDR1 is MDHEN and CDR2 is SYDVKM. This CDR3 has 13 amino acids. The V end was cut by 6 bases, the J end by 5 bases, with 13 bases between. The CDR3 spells CASSPGQSYGYTF. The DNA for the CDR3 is TGTGCCAGCAGCCCTGGACAGTCATATGGCTACACCTTC.

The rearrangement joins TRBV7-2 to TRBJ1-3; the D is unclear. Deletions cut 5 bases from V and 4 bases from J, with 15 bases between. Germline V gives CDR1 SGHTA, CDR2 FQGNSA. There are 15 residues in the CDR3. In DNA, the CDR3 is TGTGCCAGCAGCCCCTCGTTAGAGTCCGGAAACACCATATATTTT. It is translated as CASSPSLESGNTIYF.

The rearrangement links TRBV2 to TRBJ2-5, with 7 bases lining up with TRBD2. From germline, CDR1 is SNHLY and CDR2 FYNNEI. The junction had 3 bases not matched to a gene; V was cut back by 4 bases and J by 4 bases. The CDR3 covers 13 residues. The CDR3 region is CASSGQRGETQYF. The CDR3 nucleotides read TGTGCCAGCAGTGGCCAGCGGGGAGAGACCCAGTACTTC.

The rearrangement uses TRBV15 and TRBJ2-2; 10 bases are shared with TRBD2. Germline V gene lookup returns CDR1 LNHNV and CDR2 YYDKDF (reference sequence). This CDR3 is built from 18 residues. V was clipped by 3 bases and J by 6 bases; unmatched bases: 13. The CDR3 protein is CATSSRSGLAGAAGELFF. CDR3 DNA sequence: TGTGCCACCAGCAGCAGGTCTGGGCTAGCGGGAGCGGCCGGGGAGCTGTTTTTT.

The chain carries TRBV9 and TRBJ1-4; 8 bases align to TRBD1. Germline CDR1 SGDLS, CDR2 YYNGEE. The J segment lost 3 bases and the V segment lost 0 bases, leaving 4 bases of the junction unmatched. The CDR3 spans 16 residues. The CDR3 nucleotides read TGTGCCAGCAGCGTAGGTCAGGGGGCGCCTAATGAAAAACTGTTTTTT. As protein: CASSVGQGAPNEKLFF.